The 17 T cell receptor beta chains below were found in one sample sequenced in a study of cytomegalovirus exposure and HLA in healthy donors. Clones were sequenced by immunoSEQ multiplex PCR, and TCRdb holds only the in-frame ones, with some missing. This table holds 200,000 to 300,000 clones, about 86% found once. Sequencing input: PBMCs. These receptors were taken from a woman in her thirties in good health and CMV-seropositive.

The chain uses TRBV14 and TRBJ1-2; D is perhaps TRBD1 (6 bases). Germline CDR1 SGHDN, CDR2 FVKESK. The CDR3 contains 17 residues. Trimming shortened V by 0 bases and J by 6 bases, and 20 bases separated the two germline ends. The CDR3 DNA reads TGTGCCAGCAGCCAAGAAGGGGGGGAGCAGGGGAAGAATGGCTACACCTTC. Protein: CASSQEGGEQGKNGYTF.

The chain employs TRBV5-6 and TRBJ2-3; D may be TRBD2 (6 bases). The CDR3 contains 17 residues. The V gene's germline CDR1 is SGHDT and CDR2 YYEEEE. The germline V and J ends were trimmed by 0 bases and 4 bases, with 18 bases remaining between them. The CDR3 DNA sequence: TGTGCCAGCAGCTTGGGGGGCGGGACCCCCGGGGCAGATACGCAGTATTTT. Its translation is CASSLGGGTPGADTQYF.

CDR3 in amino acids: CASSFQGQGRDIQYF. The CDR3 region has the DNA TGTGCCAGCAGTTTCCAAGGACAGGGGCGAGACATTCAGTACTTC. V gene TRBV27 combines with J gene TRBJ2-4; 9 nucleotides line up with TRBD1. The V gene end was trimmed by 3 bases and the J gene end by 8 bases; junction bases not matched to a gene: 8. Germline loops: CDR1 MNHEY, CDR2 SMNVEV (reference sequence). The CDR3 runs 15 residues.

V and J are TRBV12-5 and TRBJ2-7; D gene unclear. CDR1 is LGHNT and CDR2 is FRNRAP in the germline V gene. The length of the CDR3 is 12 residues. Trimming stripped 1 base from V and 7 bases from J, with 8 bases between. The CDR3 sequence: CASGLAAREQYF. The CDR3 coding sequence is TGTGCTAGTGGTTTGGCCGCACGGGAGCAGTACTTC.

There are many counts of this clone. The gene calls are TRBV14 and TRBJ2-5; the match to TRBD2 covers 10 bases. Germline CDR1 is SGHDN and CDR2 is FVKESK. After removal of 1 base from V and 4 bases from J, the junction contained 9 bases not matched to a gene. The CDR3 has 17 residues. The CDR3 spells CASSQVPSGSPLETQYF. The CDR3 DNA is TGTGCCAGCAGCCAAGTGCCTAGCGGGAGTCCCTTAGAGACCCAGTACTTC. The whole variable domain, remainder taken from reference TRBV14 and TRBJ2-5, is EAGVTQFPSHSVIEKGQTVTLRCDPISGHDNLYWYRRVMGKEIKFLLHFVKESKQDESGMPNNRFLAERTGGTYSTLKVQPAELEDSGVYFCASSQVPSGSPLETQYFGPGTRLLVL.

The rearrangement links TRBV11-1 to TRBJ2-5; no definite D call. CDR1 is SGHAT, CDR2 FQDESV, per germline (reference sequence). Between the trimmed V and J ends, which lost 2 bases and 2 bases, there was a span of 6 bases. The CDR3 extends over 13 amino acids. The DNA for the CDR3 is TGTGCCAGCAGCTTACGCAGACAAGAGACCCAGTACTTC. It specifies CASSLRRQETQYF.

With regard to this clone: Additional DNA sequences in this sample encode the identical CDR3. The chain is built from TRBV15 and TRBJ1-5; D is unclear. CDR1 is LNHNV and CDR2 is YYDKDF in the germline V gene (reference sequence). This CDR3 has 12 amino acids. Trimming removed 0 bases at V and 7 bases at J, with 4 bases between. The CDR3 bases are TGTGCCACCAGCAGAGATCAGCAGCCCCAGCATTTT. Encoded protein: CATSRDQQPQHF.

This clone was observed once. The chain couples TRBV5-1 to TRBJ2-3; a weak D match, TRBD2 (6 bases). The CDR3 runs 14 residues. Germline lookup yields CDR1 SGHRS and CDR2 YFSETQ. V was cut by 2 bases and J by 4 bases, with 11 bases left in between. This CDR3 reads CASSFGGSADTQYF. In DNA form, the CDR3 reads TGCGCCAGCAGCTTTGGAGGGAGCGCAGATACGCAGTATTTT.

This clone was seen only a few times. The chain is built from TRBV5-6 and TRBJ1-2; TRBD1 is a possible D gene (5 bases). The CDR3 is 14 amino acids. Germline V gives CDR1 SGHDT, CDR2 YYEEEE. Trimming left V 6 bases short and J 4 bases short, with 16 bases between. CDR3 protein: CASTLIGDSYGYTF. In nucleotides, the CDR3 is TGTGCCAGCACCCTTATTGGGGACTCCTATGGCTACACCTTC.

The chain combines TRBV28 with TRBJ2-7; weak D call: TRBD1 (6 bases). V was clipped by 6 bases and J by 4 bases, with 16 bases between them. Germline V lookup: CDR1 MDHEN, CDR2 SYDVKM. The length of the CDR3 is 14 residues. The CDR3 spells CASSPGDTLYEQYF. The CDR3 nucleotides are TGTGCCAGCAGCCCCGGGGACACTCTATACGAGCAGTACTTC.

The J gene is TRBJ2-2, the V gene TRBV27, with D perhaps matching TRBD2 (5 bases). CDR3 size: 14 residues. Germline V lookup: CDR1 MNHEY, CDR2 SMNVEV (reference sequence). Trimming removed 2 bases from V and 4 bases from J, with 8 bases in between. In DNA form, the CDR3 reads TGTGCCAGCAGTTTAACGGGGATCACCGGGGAGCTGTTTTTT. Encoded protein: CASSLTGITGELFF.

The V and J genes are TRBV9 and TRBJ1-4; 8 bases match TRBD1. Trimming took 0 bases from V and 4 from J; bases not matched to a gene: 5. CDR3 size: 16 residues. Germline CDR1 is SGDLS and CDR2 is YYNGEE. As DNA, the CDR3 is TGTGCCAGCAGCGTAGCCCAGGGACAGGTTAATGAAAAACTGTTTTTT. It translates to CASSVAQGQVNEKLFF.

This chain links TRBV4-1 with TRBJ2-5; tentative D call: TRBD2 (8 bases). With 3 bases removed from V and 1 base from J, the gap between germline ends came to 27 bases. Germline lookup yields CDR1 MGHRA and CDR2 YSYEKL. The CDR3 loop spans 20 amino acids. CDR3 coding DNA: TGCGCCAGCAGCCAGAGACAGGGTAATAGCGGGATGGGCTTCCAAGAGACCCAGTACTTC. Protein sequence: CASSQRQGNSGMGFQETQYF.

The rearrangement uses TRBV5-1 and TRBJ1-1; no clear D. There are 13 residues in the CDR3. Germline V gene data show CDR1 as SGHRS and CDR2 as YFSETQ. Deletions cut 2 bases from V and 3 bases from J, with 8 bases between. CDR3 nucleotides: TGCGCCAGCAGCTTTAACGCGGACACTGAAGCTTTCTTT. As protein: CASSFNADTEAFF. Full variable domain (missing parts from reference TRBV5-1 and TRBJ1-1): KAGVTQTPRYLIKTRGQQVTLSCSPISGHRSVSWYQQTPGQGLQFLFEYFSETQRNKGNFPGRFSGRQFSNSRSEMNVSTLELGDSALYLCASSFNADTEAFFGQGTRLTVV.

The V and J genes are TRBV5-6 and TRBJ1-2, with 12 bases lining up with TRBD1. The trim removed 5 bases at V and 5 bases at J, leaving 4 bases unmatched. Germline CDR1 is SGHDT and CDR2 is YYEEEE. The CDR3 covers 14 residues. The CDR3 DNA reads TGTGCCAGCAGTGGGGGACAGGGGGCATATGGCTACACCTTC. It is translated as CASSGGQGAYGYTF.

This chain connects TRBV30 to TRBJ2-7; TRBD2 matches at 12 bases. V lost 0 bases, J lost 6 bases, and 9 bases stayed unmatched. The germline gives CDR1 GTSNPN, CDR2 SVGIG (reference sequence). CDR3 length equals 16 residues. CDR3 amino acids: CAWSVRLSSGRGEQYF. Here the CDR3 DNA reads TGTGCCTGGAGTGTACGTCTTTCTAGCGGGAGGGGCGAGCAGTACTTC.

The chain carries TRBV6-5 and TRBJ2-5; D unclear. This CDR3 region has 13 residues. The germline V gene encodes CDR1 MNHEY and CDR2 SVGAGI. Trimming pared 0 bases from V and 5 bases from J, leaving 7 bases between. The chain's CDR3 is CASSYSIGETQYF. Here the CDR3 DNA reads TGTGCCAGCAGTTACTCGATCGGGGAGACCCAGTACTTC.